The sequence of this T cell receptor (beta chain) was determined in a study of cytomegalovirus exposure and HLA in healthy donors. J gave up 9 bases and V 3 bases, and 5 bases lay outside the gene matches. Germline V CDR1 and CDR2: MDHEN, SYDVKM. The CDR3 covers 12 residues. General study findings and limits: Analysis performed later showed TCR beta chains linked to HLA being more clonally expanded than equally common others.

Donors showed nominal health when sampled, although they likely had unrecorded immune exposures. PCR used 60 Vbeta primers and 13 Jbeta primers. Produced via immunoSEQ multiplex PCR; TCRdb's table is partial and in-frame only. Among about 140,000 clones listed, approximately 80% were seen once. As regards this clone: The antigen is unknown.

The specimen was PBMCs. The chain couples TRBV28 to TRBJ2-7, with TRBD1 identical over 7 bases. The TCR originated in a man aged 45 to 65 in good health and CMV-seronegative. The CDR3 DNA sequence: TGTGCCAGCAGTTTCTCTAACAGGGGGCAGTACTTC. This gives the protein CASSFSNRGQYF.